This T cell receptor beta chain was retrieved from a study of T cells in Graves' hyperthyroidism and ophthalmopathy (dated by TCRdb to the late 2010s). For the wider study: Peripheral blood samples were taken at the time of initial diagnosis, prior to any treatment. To identify TCR V-J signatures that set the groups apart, the researchers used a discovery cohort of about a hundred patients, made up of some 41 with Graves' ophthalmopathy and 57 with stable Graves' hyperthyroidism. An independent validation cohort of about 20 hyperthyroidism patients and roughly 16 patients who later progressed to ophthalmopathy tested prospective prediction of ophthalmopathy. The 75 to 100 discovery patients were randomly split 7:3 into training and test sets. Thyroid tissue and blood T-cell repertoires from about six Graves' hyperthyroidism patients were also compared in the study. After blood sampling, hyperthyroidism patients were treated with methimazole at a starting dose of 30 mg daily, and ophthalmopathy patients were treated with high-dose intravenous methylprednisolone. The paper describes TCR Vbeta CDR3 sequencing of 130 to 150 peripheral blood samples, made up of some 40 ophthalmopathy patients, roughly 72 hyperthyroidism patients and around 17 progressor patients. Overall study results and their limits: A 13 V-J signature model separated ophthalmopathy from stable hyperthyroidism, with roughly 88% sensitivity and about 81% specificity in cross-validation and 80%/75% in testing. No statistical method was used to fix the sample size in advance, and group allocation was not hidden from the investigators. In validation, the model predicted progression to ophthalmopathy a median of about 6.5 months before onset, with roughly 71% sensitivity and roughly 77% specificity. Most expanded thyroid clonotypes (frequency above 0.001) were also detected in blood, a finding suggesting that blood repertoires may reflect thyroid immune responses.

TCR beta CDR3 regions were amplified from RNA transcripts. The first round of RT-PCR for the TCR CDR3 was performed with the HTBI primer set and the Qiagen OneStep RT-PCR kit. A second multiplex PCR round built the libraries, followed by size selection and purification. Libraries were sequenced paired-end with 100 bp reads on an Illumina HiSeq2000. Processing in the source paper ran as follows. SOAPnuke was used to process the raw data, removing reads that contained adapters or uncalled bases, had a mean Phred below 15, or lacked an exact match to the constant primer or identifier. COPE v1.2.5 was used to merge high-quality paired reads, and clonotypes were defined as unique nucleotide sequences. MiTCR v1.1 was used to align the clonotypes against IMGT TRBV, TRBD and TRBJ reference segments. The analysis was restricted to V-J combinations with a frequency above 0.0001, which together covered 99% to 99.2% of the repertoires. A TCS score was defined as the ratio of F50 (clonal expansion) to E x V (chaos), with BLOSUM62-based TCRdist applied between CDR3 peptides within each V-J. Welch's t-statistics and random forest reduced roughly 500 V-J features to roughly 13, which were used in a naive Bayes classifier (R e1071). TCRdb reprocessing: public reads trimmed at Q25 with fastp, clones called with MiXCR, in-frame beta chains kept. Identical CDR3 protein sequences are pooled into one entry, listed with their most common genes and DNA. Clone size and V and J calls follow TCRdb, not the original study. Present in this sample are approximately 370,000 distinct CDR3 sequences, 15% to 20% of which were seen just once. The top ten constitute around 35% of the sample.

This clonotype was detected ten times or more. There is no known antigen for this receptor. The input lacks base qualities; no much larger clone sits a single base away. Via the germline V gene, CDR1 is SNHLY and CDR2 FYNNEI. The CDR3 runs 16 residues from the cysteine to the phenylalanine. Just the 48-base CDR3 DNA is kept, in frame starting at base 1. The V and J ends are trimmed by 6 bases and 2 bases, leaving 16 bases between them. Hyperthyroidism patients were aged 18 to 65 years and newly diagnosed, with disease duration of less than 2 months. The study excluded patients with uncontrolled infections, other autoimmune diseases, pregnancy or lactation. Diagnoses relied on clinical symptoms, serum thyroxine and TRAb, thyroid ultrasound and orbital computed tomography. For progressor patients, blood was drawn at the first diagnosis of hyperthyroidism, before any ophthalmopathy symptoms had appeared. PBMCs were isolated from around 10 ml of fresh peripheral blood by Ficoll-Paque density gradient centrifugation. Patients classed as progressors first received a Graves' hyperthyroidism diagnosis and then went on to develop ophthalmopathy during follow-up. Total RNA was extracted using Trizol reagent, and RNA quality was assessed on an Agilent 2100 Bioanalyzer.

Source material: blood. This clonotype was obtained from a woman aged 25-40 years with Graves' hyperthyroidism that later progressed to Graves' ophthalmopathy. The V gene is TRBV2 and the J gene is TRBJ1-4; the D gene cannot be named for sure. The sequenced DNA: TGTGCCAGCAGGACGACGGATGGGCCTACTAATGAAAAACTGTTTTTT. Its protein is CASRTTDGPTNEKLFF.